This T cell receptor (beta chain) was captured by sequencing in a study of cytomegalovirus exposure and HLA in healthy donors (TCRdb year 2017). In terms of the full investigation: An earlier analysis of about 530 of the donors reported 276 Gb of sequence data and 95 million to 140 million unique TCR beta sequences obtained from around 190 million T cells. A later genetic analysis took genome-wide SNP genotypes for about 60% of the roughly 670 donors and used that subset as a discovery cohort. The later analysis used no new phenotypic data to find candidate immune exposures, relying instead on TCR beta sequences and their occurrence across donors. To predict cytomegalovirus infection status, the study combined high-throughput TCR immunosequencing, statistical association of individual TCRs with disease status, and machine learning. The study was designed to test whether signatures of past pathogen exposure could be identified by cataloging public T cell receptors. The number of typed donors differed by locus: about 629-640 for A, B, C, DRB1 and DQB1; about 520 for DQA1; 606 for DPA1; and roughly 450 for DPB1. The T cell repertoires of under 700 subjects were profiled by immunosequencing and related to cytomegalovirus serostatus. Along with the approximately 700-subject first cohort, a separate validation cohort of 120 different subjects was used. All discovery cohort repertoires had been generated on a single sequencing platform. A handful of DR-DQ haplotypes were handled as single units for association and clustering because linkage in the cohort was strong. The genetic ancestry cluster associated with self-reported Caucasian donors included 81% of the 300 to 450 genotyped donors. An early release that covered roughly 600 HLA-typed donors contained approximately 300 gigabases of sequencing data and tens of millions of unique TCR sequences. An earlier analysis of nearly 600 of the donors applied high-throughput TCR beta sequencing to assess whether each TCR beta V gene segment acted as functional or pseudogenic. Among some 400 genotyped donors of the cohort, an average of roughly 230,000 unique TCR beta nucleotide sequences was sequenced per donor, of which approximately 19% were non-productive. Donor age, sex, ethnicity and CMV serostatus were collected together with the repertoire data. Class I and class II HLA loci were covered by the typing at four-digit resolution. To study patterns of TCR occurrence, a later analysis re-analyzed previously published TCR beta repertoires from several hundred donors and added high-resolution HLA genotyping.

The cohort was made up of around 720 healthy bone marrow donors. Cohort members were all nominally healthy when sampled, although unrecorded immune exposures were likely present. The donor was CMV seronegative and was included in the group of several hundred seronegative cohort members. Each donor provided a peripheral blood sample, and peripheral blood mononuclear cells were used for TCR beta sequencing. The Qiagen DNeasy Blood Extraction Kit was used to extract genomic DNA from the blood cell samples. A distance of 11 bases separates the germline ends of V and J, which lose 7 bases and 5 bases respectively. The CDR3 has 12 amino acids, counting the end cysteine and phenylalanine. The read is trimmed to its CDR3 DNA, 36 bases read in frame from base 1. Reading the germline V gene (reference sequence) gives CDR1 LNHDA and CDR2 SQIVND. This clone was seen only once. Its cognate antigen has yet to be identified. Per-nucleotide qualities are absent, and no much larger clonotype sits a single base away.

The method was the immunoSEQ multiplex PCR assay. For the multiplex PCR, a mixture combining 60 forward primers for TCR Vbeta segments and 13 reverse primers for TCR Jbeta segments was used. A multiplex PCR assay on genomic DNA amplified the CDR3 region of rearranged TCR beta genes. The Illumina HiSeq System was used to sequence the amplified TCR beta libraries as 87-base-pair reads. From the authors' description of their analysis: A later analysis counted tens of millions of unique TCR beta chains across the 550 to 800 repertoires, and some 11 million of these chains were shared by at least two donors. Raw reads were error-corrected and collapsed into unique sequences by a nearest-neighbor algorithm in which closely related sequences were merged to remove PCR and sequencing errors. Alignment of CDR3 sequences to IMGT reference sequences was used to assign V, D and J gene segments. Each retained sequence needed at least a six-nucleotide match to both a V gene segment and a J gene segment. Rearrangements were classified as productive when the CDR3 lacked stop codons and remained in frame with V and J, and all other rearrangements were classified as non-productive. CDR3 was defined by IMGT convention, running from the second conserved V-encoded cysteine to the conserved J-encoded phenylalanine. Sequences without an unambiguous match to a single V gene segment were excluded from the earlier analysis of a few hundred of the donors. In an earlier analysis of a few hundred of the donors, V segments were called functional above 56.7% productive rearrangements and were called segregating when the between-donor standard deviation exceeded 5%. To diagnose cytomegalovirus status from the catalog of TCR beta chain sequences, a statistical classification framework was built. In a later analysis, TCR nucleotide sequences were compared against IMGT/GENE-DB human TR gene sequences so that V and J genes could be assigned. The TCRdist pipeline was used in a later analysis to assign CDR3 sequences and most-parsimonious VDJ recombination scenarios. A later analysis defined each TCR beta chain by its CDR3 amino acid sequence plus V-gene family, and excluded reads lacking a unique V-gene family. To address suspected cross-contamination and a sequencing artifact, a later analysis removed over 500 highly shared, low-generation-probability nucleotide sequences. In a later analysis, a clonal expansion index for each public chain was calculated from normalized within-repertoire ranks of inferred template counts. A later analysis computed generation probabilities with a VDJ recombination model fitted to out-of-frame rearrangements, and checked the results against IGoR. Hypergeometric tests were used in a later analysis to score TCR-TCR, TCR-HLA and TCR-CMV co-occurrence, with a repertoire-size bias correction applied to the TCR pairs. A later analysis estimated false discovery rates by permuting HLA or CMV assignments 20 times. In a later analysis, co-occurring TCRs were grouped using DBSCAN, and TCRdist sequence similarity was added for clustering within HLA-allele-positive subsets. Co-occurrence clustering excluded repertoires with fewer than 30,000 or more than 120,000 public chains, plus five with anomalous nucleotide sharing. TCRdb provides this immuneACCESS table in a form limited to in-frame rearrangements. Some clones are lacking; in checked studies, under half of them reflect an unresolved V gene, and why the rest are absent is not known. The DNA gave D and trimming, while V, J and clone size come from that table. For this sample the table gives about 230,000 clones, of which approximately 78% were detected only once. The ten largest clones take up 0.47% of the sample.

Summary of the overall study and its limitations: A later analysis reported that several top co-occurrence clusters appeared linked to parvovirus B19, influenza, CMV and Epstein-Barr virus. A later analysis associated 16,951 TCR beta sequences with specific HLA alleles at a false discovery rate of 0.05. Immune exposure information for the cohort was limited to CMV serostatus. Linkage disequilibrium might explain the correlated functional status among segregating V segments, but an unknown experimental factor could not be excluded. Some IMGT-functional V segments, including TRBV6-2 and TRBV6-3, could not be told apart with the 87-base-pair reads, so those segments were excluded. A total of 150 to 200 TCR beta chains were listed by the study as associated with cytomegalovirus. The classifier was reported to diagnose cytomegalovirus status with high specificity and sensitivity in both the original cohort and the validation cohort. When HLA alleles, especially DR and DQ, strongly co-occurred, attributing TCR associations to individual alleles was difficult. A further reported finding was that TCR beta sequences accurately predicted the HLA-A and HLA-B alleles for most subjects in the first cohort. A later genetic analysis reported fewer N-insertions in productive TCRs among donors in an Asian-associated ancestry cluster than the approximately 700-donor mean. Because some donors lacked HLA typing at each locus, the association tests relied only on the typed subset. Because counts were too low, seventeen rarely observed V segments, including chromosome 9 orphons, were excluded from the earlier analysis of around 590 of the donors. It was suggested by the authors that the approach could potentially be generalized to other disease states and immunological phenotypes. A later analysis found that HLA-associated TCR beta chains were more clonally expanded and had lower generation probabilities than equally common non-associated chains. Sequencing depth was assumed to be roughly uniform across donors in the presence/absence analyses, though that assumption may not hold. A cluster of highly shared sequence variants was judged likely to represent a technical artifact of the sequencing pipeline. In an earlier analysis of more than 450 of the donors, most TCR beta V segments were observed in productive rearrangements about 87% or about 30% of the time, broadly matching IMGT annotations. In a later genetic analysis, a missense DCLRE1C variant was associated with V-gene and J-gene trimming of TCR beta chains, and the association was replicated in an independent cohort. Most CMV-associated TCR beta chains appeared to be HLA-restricted in a later analysis, and the HLA associations seemed to be driven largely by CMV exposure. Across donors, most TCR sequences were observed very rarely, whereas some public TCRs were present in many individuals. A few of the identified cytomegalovirus-associated TCR beta chains were confirmed in vitro to be specific for cytomegalovirus antigens. In this cohort, only TCR beta chains were sequenced, and detectable features were limited by the absence of alpha or paired-chain data. A later analysis found that TCR association rates varied across HLA loci, with DRB1 alleles showing the most associated TCRs and HLA-C alleles the fewest.

The sequence links TRBV19 to TRBJ2-5; the D gene remains uncertain. Sequencing was performed on PBMCs. The TCR sequence derives from a boy aged 10-17 years in good health and CMV-seronegative. The CDR3 sequence is CASTTRVETQYF. The DNA is TGTGCCAGTACCACGCGAGTCGAGACCCAGTACTTC.